The 15 T cell receptor beta chains below all came from one sample that was sequenced in a study of low-dose radiotherapy and immunotherapy resistance in tumors. Described time point: after trial treatment. Regarding treatment: LDRT plus nivolumab, ipilimumab, low-dose cyclophosphamide and aspirin (RACIN trial). The authors amplified TCRs for about 20 PCR cycles with a constant-region primer and a V-primer adapter. TCRdb reprocessed the reads via MiXCR and lists one record per CDR3 protein. The table lists over 50,000 distinct CDR3 sequences, around 33% of them singletons. Here the sequenced sample was PBMCs, taken after low-dose radiotherapy plus immunotherapy. Source of these receptors: a male donor with rectosigmoid adenocarcinoma.

This clonotype has a handful of counts. The chain employs TRBV5-6 and TRBJ2-5, with TRBD1 identical over 7 bases. CDR1 is SGHDT and CDR2 is YYEEEE in the germline V gene. The CDR3 has 15 amino acids. Unmatched junction bases numbered 11, after V lost 4 bases and J lost 5 bases. The CDR3 protein is CASSGTERSRETQYF. CDR3 nucleotide sequence: TGTGCCAGCAGCGGGACAGAAAGGAGTAGGGAGACCCAGTACTTC. Complete variable domain (other parts from reference TRBV5-6 and TRBJ2-5): DAGVTQSPTHLIKTRGQQVTLRCSPKSGHDTVSWYQQALGQGPQFIFQYYEEEERQRGNFPDRFSGHQFPNYSSELNVNALLLGDSALYLCASSGTERSRETQYFGPGTRLLVL.

This clonotype was seen many times. The CDR3 sequence: CASSYVSPYGYTF. The CDR3 DNA sequence: TGTGCCAGCAGTTATGTGTCTCCCTATGGCTACACCTTC. The chain employs TRBV6-2 or TRBV6-3 and TRBJ1-2, with D unclear. V lost 3 bases to trimming and J lost 4 bases, with 9 bases between them. Germline CDR1 is MNHEY and CDR2 is SVGEGT. The CDR3 runs 13 residues.

The table lists this clonotype with many counts. The rearrangement joins TRBV6-2 or TRBV6-3 to TRBJ2-3; TRBD1 is a possible D gene (6 bases). V was cut by 0 bases and J by 1 base, with 8 bases left in between. The V gene's germline CDR1 is MNHEY and CDR2 SVGEGT. The CDR3 sequence is 15 residues long. The CDR3 region is CASSYSEGGTDTQYF. The CDR3 bases are TGTGCCAGCAGTTACTCCGAGGGGGGCACAGATACGCAGTATTTT.

The sample holds a few counts of this clonotype. The chain couples TRBV5-6 to TRBJ2-7; no clear D. CDR3 length: 15 residues. The V and J ends lost 1 base and 3 bases respectively, with 14 bases between them. Germline V gene lookup returns CDR1 SGHDT and CDR2 YYEEEE. This CDR3 is CASSLMNKVDYEQYF. The CDR3 DNA is TGTGCCAGCAGCTTGATGAACAAAGTGGACTACGAGCAGTACTTC.

This clonotype was recorded at least ten times. CDR3: CASSIVAGGRYEQFF. The CDR3 region has the DNA TGTGCCAGTAGTATAGTGGCGGGAGGAAGGTATGAGCAGTTCTTC. The chain links TRBV19 to TRBJ2-1; 8 nucleotides match TRBD2. Unmatched junction bases numbered 7, after V lost 1 base and J lost 8 bases. Germline-derived CDR1 and CDR2 are LNHDA and SQIVND (reference sequence). There are 15 residues in the CDR3. The variable domain in full, with the rest retrieved from reference TRBV19 and TRBJ2-1, is DGGITQSPKYLFRKEGQNVTLSCEQNLNHDAMYWYRQDPGQGLRLIYYSQIVNDFQKGDIAEGYSVSREKKESFPLTVTSAQKNPTAFYLCASSIVAGGRYEQFFGPGTRLTVL.

At least ten counts were recorded for this clonotype. The chain joins TRBV30 to TRBJ1-2; 7 bases match TRBD1. The CDR3 extends over 12 amino acids. From germline, CDR1 is GTSNPN and CDR2 SVGIG (reference sequence). After removal of 1 base from V and 10 bases from J, the junction contained 6 bases not matched to a gene. The CDR3 is CAWSENQGDYTF. The CDR3 DNA sequence: TGTGCCTGGAGTGAAAACCAGGGGGACTACACCTTC.

The sample holds a few counts of this clonotype. V and J are TRBV20-1 and TRBJ2-5; either TRBD1 or TRBD2 may supply D (5 bases each). The germline gives CDR1 DFQATT, CDR2 SNEGSKA (reference sequence). V was pared by 0 bases and J by 4 bases, with 21 bases between. This CDR3 contains 17 residues. The CDR3 here is CSARDSGPKSSAETQYF. The CDR3 DNA sequence: TGCAGTGCTAGAGATTCGGGACCAAAAAGTAGTGCAGAGACCCAGTACTTC.

The chain links TRBV19 to TRBJ2-2; TRBD1 is a possible D gene (5 bases). This CDR3 spans 13 amino acids. Per the germline V gene, CDR1 is LNHDA and CDR2 is SQIVND (reference sequence). Trimming pared 11 bases from V and 2 bases from J, leaving 12 bases between. The CDR3 region is CAVRGKNTGELFF. CDR3 nucleotide sequence: TGTGCCGTAAGGGGAAAAAACACCGGGGAGCTGTTTTTT.

A word on this clonotype: This likely reflects a read error, since a far larger clone is one base away. CDR3 sequence reads: CASSQGTGTDTQYF. The CDR3 DNA is TGTGCCAGCAGCCAAGGGACAGGGACAGATACGCAGTATTTT. V and J are TRBV3-1 and TRBJ2-3; 8 bases match TRBD1. The CDR3 extends over 14 amino acids. With 1 base clipped from V and 3 bases from J, the junction kept 0 bases outside the gene matches. Germline V CDR1 and CDR2: LGHDT, YNNKEL (reference sequence).

The V and J genes are TRBV2 and TRBJ2-5, with TRBD2 matching 14 bases. The CDR3 length is 17 residues. The germline V gene encodes CDR1 SNHLY and CDR2 FYNNEI. The junction had 6 bases not matched to a gene; V was cut back by 2 bases and J by 4 bases. CDR3 sequence (DNA): TGTGCCAGCAGTGAATTGGGACTAGCGGGGGCAGGAGAGACCCAGTACTTC. This gives the protein CASSELGLAGAGETQYF.

This clonotype showed up many times. The V call is TRBV7-2, the J call TRBJ2-3; the match to TRBD2 covers 11 bases. V shed 1 base and J 1 base; nucleotides not matched to a gene: 10. The CDR3 contains 19 residues. Germline V CDR1 and CDR2: SGHTA, FQGNSA. CDR3: CASSLDGSGGAGGTDTQYF. The CDR3 DNA follows: TGTGCCAGCAGCTTAGATGGTAGCGGGGGGGCCGGGGGCACAGATACGCAGTATTTT. Full variable domain (outside the CDR3, taken from reference TRBV7-2 and TRBJ2-3): GAGVSQSPSNKVTEKGKDVELRCDPISGHTALYWYRQSLGQGLEFLIYFQGNSAPDKSGLPSDRFSAERTGGSVSTLTIQRTQQEDSAVYLCASSLDGSGGAGGTDTQYFGPGTRLTVL.

In its sample, this clonotype was seen many times. The V gene is TRBV15, the J gene TRBJ1-4; D gene ambiguous. CDR1 and CDR2 from the germline V gene are LNHNV and YYDKDF (reference sequence). V gave up 0 bases and J gave up 2 bases, with 10 bases separating them. This CDR3 is built from 16 residues. The CDR3 spells CATSRDRGGTNEKLFF. The CDR3 coding sequence is TGTGCCACCAGCAGAGATCGGGGAGGGACTAATGAAAAACTGTTTTTT.

Only a few counts were recorded for this clonotype. With a far larger clone one base away, a read error is the likely cause. The chain recombines TRBV27 with TRBJ2-5; D possibly corresponds to TRBD2 (6 bases). The CDR3 is 15 amino acids. CDR1 MNHEY and CDR2 SMNVEV come from the germline V gene (reference sequence). Trimming removed 6 bases at V and 11 bases at J, with 25 bases between. The CDR3 region has the DNA TGTGCCAGCAGACCGTTTGGGGACTCCTACAATGAGCAGTACTTC. Encoded protein: CASRPFGDSYNEQYF.

This clonotype appeared many times. The gene calls are TRBV24-1 and TRBJ2-2, with 12 bases aligning to TRBD1. The germline V gene has CDR1 KGHDR and CDR2 SFDVKD. J was trimmed by 3 bases and V by 7 bases; bases with no gene match: 5. The CDR3 is made up of 16 amino acids. The CDR3 protein is CATRDRDRGHTGELFF. For the CDR3, the DNA is TGTGCCACCAGAGACCGGGACAGGGGGCACACCGGGGAGCTGTTTTTT.

The V gene is TRBV28, the J gene TRBJ2-7, with D possibly TRBD1 on 5 matching bases. Trimming stripped 6 bases from V and 1 base from J, with 16 bases between. The CDR3 has 15 amino acids. CDR1 is MDHEN and CDR2 is SYDVKM in the germline V gene. In DNA form, the CDR3 reads TGTGCCAGCAGCCGAAGCCCCGACAGTTCCTACGAGCAGTACTTC. It codes for CASSRSPDSSYEQYF. The complete variable domain, with remaining parts taken from reference TRBV28 and TRBJ2-7, reads DVKVTQSSRYLVKRTGEKVFLECVQDMDHENMFWYRQDPGLGLRLIYFSYDVKMKEKGDIPEGYSVSREKKERFSLILESASTNQTSMYLCASSRSPDSSYEQYFGPGTRLTVT.